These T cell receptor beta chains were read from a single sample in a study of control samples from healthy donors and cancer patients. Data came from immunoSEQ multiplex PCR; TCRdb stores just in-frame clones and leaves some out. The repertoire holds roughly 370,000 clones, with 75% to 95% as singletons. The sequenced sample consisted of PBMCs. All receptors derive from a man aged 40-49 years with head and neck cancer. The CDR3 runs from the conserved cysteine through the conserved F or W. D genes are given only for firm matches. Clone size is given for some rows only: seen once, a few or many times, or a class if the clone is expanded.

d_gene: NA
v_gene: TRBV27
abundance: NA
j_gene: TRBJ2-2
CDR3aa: CASSLTFGTNTGELFF
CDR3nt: TGTGCCAGCAGCCTAACGTTTGGAACGAACACCGGGGAGCTGTTTTTT

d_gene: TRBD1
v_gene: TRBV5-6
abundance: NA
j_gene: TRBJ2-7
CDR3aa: CASSSRDRGIRWSYEQYF
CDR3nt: TGTGCCAGCAGCTCACGAGACAGGGGTATTAGATGGTCCTACGAGCAGTACTTC

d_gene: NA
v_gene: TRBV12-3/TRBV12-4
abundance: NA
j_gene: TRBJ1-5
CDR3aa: CASSPYTNQPQHF
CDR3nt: TGTGCCAGCAGCCCTTACACTAATCAGCCCCAGCATTTT

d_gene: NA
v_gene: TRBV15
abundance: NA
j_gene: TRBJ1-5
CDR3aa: CATSRGFRGNQPQHF
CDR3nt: TGTGCCACCAGCAGAGGCTTTAGGGGAAATCAGCCCCAGCATTTT

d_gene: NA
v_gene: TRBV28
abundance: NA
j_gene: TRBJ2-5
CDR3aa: CASSPGETQYF
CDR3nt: TGTGCCAGCAGCCCCGGGGAGACCCAGTACTTC

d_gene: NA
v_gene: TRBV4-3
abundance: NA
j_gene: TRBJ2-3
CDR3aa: CASSQETPPDTQYF
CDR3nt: TGCGCCAGCAGCCAAGAAACCCCTCCAGATACGCAGTATTTT

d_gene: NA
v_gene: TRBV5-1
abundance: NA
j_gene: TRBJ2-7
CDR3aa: CASSPRPGGYEQYF
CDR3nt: TGCGCCAGCAGCCCCCGTCCAGGCGGCTACGAGCAGTACTTC

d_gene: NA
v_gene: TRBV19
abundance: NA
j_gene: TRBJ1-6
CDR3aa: CASSQAGPLDSPLHF
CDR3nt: TGTGCCAGTAGTCAGGCAGGGCCGTTGGATTCACCCCTCCACTTT

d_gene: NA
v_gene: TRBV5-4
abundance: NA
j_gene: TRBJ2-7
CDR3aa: CASSLSADTYEQYF
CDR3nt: TGTGCCAGCAGCTTATCAGCCGATACCTACGAGCAGTACTTC

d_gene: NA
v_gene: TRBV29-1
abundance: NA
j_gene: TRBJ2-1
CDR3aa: CSVVLYNEQFF
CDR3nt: TGCAGCGTTGTACTTTACAATGAGCAGTTCTTC

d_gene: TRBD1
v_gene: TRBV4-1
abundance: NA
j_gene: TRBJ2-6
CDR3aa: CASSQGLGTGRSGANVLTF
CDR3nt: TGCGCCAGCAGCCAAGGGTTGGGGACAGGTCGATCTGGGGCCAACGTCCTGACTTTC

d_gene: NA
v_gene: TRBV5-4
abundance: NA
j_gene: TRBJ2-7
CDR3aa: CASSPWETRVYEQYF
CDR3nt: TGTGCCAGCAGCCCATGGGAGACAAGGGTCTACGAGCAGTACTTC

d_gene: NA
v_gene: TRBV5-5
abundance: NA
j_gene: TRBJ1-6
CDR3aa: CASSFRTGQFPLHF
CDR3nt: TGTGCCAGCAGCTTCCGGACGGGCCAGTTTCCCCTCCACTTT

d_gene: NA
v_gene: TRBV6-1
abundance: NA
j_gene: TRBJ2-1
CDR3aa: CASSDYTEQFF
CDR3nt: TGTGCCAGCAGTGATTATACGGAGCAGTTCTTC

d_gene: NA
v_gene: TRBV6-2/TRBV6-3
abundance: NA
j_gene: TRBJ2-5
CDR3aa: CASSYAPLGAGPQETQYF
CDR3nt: TGTGCCAGCAGTTACGCACCCTTGGGCGCGGGACCACAAGAGACCCAGTACTTC

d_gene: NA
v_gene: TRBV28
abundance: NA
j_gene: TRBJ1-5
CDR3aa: CAIGGGSKSNQPQHF
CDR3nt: TGTGCCATAGGGGGAGGGTCTAAGAGCAATCAGCCCCAGCATTTT

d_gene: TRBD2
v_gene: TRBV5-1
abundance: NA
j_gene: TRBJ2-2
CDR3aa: CASSLLAGGHSNTGELFF
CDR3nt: TGCGCCAGCAGTTTACTAGCGGGAGGGCATTCGAACACCGGGGAGCTGTTTTTT

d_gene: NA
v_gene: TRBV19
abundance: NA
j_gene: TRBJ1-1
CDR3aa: CASSHEYTSTEAFF
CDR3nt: TGTGCCAGTAGTCATGAGTACACGAGCACTGAAGCTTTCTTT

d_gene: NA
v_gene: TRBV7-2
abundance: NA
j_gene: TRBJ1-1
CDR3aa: CASSPLPLQGSEAFF
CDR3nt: TGTGCCAGCAGCCCTCTCCCCCTACAGGGTTCGGAAGCTTTCTTT

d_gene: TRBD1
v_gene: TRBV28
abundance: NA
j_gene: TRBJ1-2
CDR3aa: CASRQQGANYGYTF
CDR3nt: TGTGCCAGCAGGCAACAGGGGGCTAACTATGGCTACACCTTC

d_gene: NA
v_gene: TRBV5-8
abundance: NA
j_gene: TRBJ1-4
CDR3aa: CASSLWTENEKLFF
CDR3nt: TGTGCCAGCAGCTTGTGGACAGAAAATGAAAAACTGTTTTTT

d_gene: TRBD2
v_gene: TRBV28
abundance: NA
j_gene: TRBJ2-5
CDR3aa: CASIKGLAGPEETQYF
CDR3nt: TGTGCCAGCATTAAGGGACTAGCGGGGCCCGAAGAGACCCAGTACTTC

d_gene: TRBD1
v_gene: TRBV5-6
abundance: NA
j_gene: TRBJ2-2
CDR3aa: CASSLLRSGGLSVGELFF
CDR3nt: TGTGCCAGCAGCTTGTTAAGATCAGGGGGTCTATCAGTCGGGGAGCTGTTTTTT

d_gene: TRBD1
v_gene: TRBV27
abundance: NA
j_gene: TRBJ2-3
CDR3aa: CASSPRTGGPVDTQYF
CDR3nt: TGTGCCAGCAGTCCCCGGACAGGGGGTCCGGTAGATACGCAGTATTTT

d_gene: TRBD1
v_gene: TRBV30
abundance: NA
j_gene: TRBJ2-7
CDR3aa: CAWGKGTGPYEQYF
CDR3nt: TGTGCCTGGGGTAAGGGGACAGGGCCCTACGAGCAGTACTTC

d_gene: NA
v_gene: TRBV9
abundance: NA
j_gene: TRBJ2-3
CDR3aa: CASSVGTPSGTDTQYF
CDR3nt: TGTGCCAGCAGCGTTGGGACCCCTTCGGGCACAGATACGCAGTATTTT

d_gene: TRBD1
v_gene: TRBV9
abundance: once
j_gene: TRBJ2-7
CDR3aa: CASSKGGPSYEQYF
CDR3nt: TGTGCCAGCAGCAAAGGGGGCCCGTCCTACGAGCAGTACTTC

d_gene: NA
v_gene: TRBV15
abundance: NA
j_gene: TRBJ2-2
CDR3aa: CATSRGNRGVPGELFF
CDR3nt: TGTGCCACCAGCAGAGGGAATAGGGGAGTCCCCGGGGAGCTGTTTTTT

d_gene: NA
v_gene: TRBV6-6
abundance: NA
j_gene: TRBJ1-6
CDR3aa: CASRGGTTNSPLHF
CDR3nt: TGTGCCAGCCGGGGGGGCACTACTAATTCACCCCTCCACTTT

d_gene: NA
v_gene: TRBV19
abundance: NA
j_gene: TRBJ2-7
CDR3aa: CASSIGGFIPSEQYF
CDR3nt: TGTGCCAGTAGTATTGGGGGCTTTATTCCTAGCGAGCAGTACTTC

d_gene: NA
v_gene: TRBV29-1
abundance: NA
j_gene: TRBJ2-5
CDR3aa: CSAGGWAYQETQYF
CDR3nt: TGCAGCGCCGGCGGGTGGGCCTACCAAGAGACCCAGTACTTC

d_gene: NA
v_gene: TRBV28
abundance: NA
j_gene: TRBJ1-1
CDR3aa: CASSPQQFLMNTEAFF
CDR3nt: TGTGCCAGCAGTCCCCAACAGTTCCTCATGAACACTGAAGCTTTCTTT

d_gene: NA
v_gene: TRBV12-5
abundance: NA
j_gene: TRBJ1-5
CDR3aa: CASGLVRGKEGNQPQHF
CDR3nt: TGTGCTAGTGGTTTGGTACGAGGGAAAGAGGGCAATCAGCCCCAGCATTTT

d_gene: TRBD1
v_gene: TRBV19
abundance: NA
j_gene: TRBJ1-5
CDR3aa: CASSKRTGIGYSNQPQHF
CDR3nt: TGTGCCAGTAGTAAAAGGACAGGGATAGGGTATAGCAATCAGCCCCAGCATTTT

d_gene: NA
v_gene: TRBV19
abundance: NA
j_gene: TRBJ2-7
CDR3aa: CANPPGIRTADYEQYF
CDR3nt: TGTGCCAACCCCCCGGGGATTCGGACGGCAGACTACGAGCAGTACTTC

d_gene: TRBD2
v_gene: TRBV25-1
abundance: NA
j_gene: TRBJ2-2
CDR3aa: CASRGGLANTGELFF
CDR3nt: TGTGCCAGCAGGGGGGGACTAGCGAACACCGGGGAGCTGTTTTTT

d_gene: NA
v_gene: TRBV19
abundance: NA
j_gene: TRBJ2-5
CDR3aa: CASSKRGKETQYF
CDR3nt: TGTGCCAGTAGCAAACGGGGAAAAGAGACCCAGTACTTC

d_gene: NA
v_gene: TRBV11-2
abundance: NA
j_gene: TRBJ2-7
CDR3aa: CASSLGLREQYF
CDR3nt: TGTGCCAGCAGCTTAGGCCTCCGCGAGCAGTACTTC

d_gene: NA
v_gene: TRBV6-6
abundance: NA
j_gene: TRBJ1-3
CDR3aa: CASSYSSSSGNTIYF
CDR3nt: TGTGCCAGCAGTTACTCCTCGAGCTCTGGAAACACCATATATTTT

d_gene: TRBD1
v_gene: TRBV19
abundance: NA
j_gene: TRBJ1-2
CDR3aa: CASSMGDSNYGYTF
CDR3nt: TGTGCCAGTAGTATGGGGGACAGTAACTATGGCTACACCTTC

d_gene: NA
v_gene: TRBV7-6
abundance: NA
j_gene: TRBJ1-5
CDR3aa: CASSQGGNQPQHF
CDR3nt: TGTGCCAGCAGCCAAGGGGGAAATCAGCCCCAGCATTTT

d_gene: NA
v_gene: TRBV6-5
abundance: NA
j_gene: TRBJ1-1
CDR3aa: CASSPLGHGGTEAFF
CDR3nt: TGTGCCAGCAGTCCCTTGGGACACGGGGGAACTGAAGCTTTCTTT

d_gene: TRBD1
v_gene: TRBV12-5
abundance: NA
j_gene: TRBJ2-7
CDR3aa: CASGSGDRGVEQYF
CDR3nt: TGTGCTAGTGGTTCAGGGGACAGGGGCGTCGAGCAGTACTTC

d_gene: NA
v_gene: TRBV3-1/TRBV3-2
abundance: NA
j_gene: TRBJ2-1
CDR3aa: CASSQGGTRLNYNEQFF
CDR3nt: TGTGCCAGCAGCCAAGGCGGTACTAGATTAAACTACAATGAGCAGTTCTTC

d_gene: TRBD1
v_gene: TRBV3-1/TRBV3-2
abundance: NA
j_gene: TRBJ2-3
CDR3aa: CASSRQGHRTDTQYF
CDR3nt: TGTGCCAGCAGCAGACAGGGCCACCGCACAGATACGCAGTATTTT

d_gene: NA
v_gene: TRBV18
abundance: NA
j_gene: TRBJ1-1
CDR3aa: CASSPLPGLTEAFF
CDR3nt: TGTGCCAGCTCACCACTCCCGGGGCTGACTGAAGCTTTCTTT

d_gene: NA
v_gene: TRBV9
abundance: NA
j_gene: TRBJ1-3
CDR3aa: CASSARSISGNTIYF
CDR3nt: TGTGCCAGCAGCGCCCGAAGTATCTCTGGAAACACCATATATTTT

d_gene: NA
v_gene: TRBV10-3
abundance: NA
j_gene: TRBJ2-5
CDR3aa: CAISGTEGVGETQYF
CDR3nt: TGTGCCATCAGTGGGACGGAGGGGGTAGGCGAGACCCAGTACTTC

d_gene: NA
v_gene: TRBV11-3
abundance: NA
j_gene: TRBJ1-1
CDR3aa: CASSRGTEAFF
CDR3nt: TGTGCCAGCAGCCGGGGGACTGAAGCTTTCTTT

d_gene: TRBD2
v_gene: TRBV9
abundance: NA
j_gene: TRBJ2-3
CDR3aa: CASSVLLAGGADTQYF
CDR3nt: TGTGCCAGCAGCGTACTCCTAGCGGGAGGCGCAGATACGCAGTATTTT

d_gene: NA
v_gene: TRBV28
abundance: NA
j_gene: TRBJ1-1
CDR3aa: CASSLPGRANTEAFF
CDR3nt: TGTGCCAGCAGTCTCCCTGGACGGGCGAACACTGAAGCTTTCTTT

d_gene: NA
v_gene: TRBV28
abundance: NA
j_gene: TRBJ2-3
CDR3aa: CASSLGRGTDTQYF
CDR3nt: TGTGCCAGCAGTTTGGGCAGGGGCACAGATACGCAGTATTTT

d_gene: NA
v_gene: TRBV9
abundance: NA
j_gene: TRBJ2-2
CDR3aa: CASSAGRSNTGELFF
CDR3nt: TGTGCCAGCAGTGCAGGACGGTCGAACACCGGGGAGCTGTTTTTT

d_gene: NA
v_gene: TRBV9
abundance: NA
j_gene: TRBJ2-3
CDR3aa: CASRVEGTDTQYF
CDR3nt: TGTGCCAGCAGGGTAGAGGGCACAGATACGCAGTATTTT

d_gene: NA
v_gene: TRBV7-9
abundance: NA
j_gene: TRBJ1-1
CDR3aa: CASSLEAAREAFF
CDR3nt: TGTGCCAGCAGCTTAGAGGCGGCTAGAGAAGCTTTCTTT

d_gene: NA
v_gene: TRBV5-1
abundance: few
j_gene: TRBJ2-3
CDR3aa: CASSLDQTAGTQYF
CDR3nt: TGCGCCAGCAGCTTGGATCAGACAGCCGGCACGCAGTATTTT

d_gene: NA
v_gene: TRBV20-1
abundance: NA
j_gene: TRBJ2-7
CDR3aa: CSVGDEQYF
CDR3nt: TGCAGTGTCGGAGACGAGCAGTACTTC

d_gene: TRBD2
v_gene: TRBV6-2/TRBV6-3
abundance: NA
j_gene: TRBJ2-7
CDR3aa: CASGLAEGLVHEQYF
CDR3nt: TGTGCCAGCGGCCTAGCGGAGGGTTTAGTCCACGAGCAGTACTTC